This TCR beta chain is from a study of early T cells in non-severe SARS-CoV-2 infection (dated by TCRdb to the early 2020s). Regarding the research as a whole: Because TCR sequencing relied on bulk RNA taken from unsorted whole blood, pairing of alpha and beta chains was not possible.

CDR1 KGHDR and CDR2 SFDVKD were looked up in the germline V gene. Its CDR3 holds 19 amino acids, cysteine through phenylalanine. Only CDR3 DNA remains: 57 bases, in frame from the first base. V is trimmed back by 2 bases and J by 0 bases, and the junction contains 5 bases that no gene match accounts for. Study-wide conclusions, independent of this receptor: VDJdb matching was skewed toward anti-spike CD8 responses, so virus-specific expansions were likely underestimated and private and CD4 specificities were missed.

Preparation of the library involved 5' RACE. TCRdb shows the sequencer as NextSeq 500. In the TCR library protocol, unique molecular identifiers were attached to individual cDNA molecules to correct for PCR bias and sequencing error. Both TCR alpha and beta chains were sequenced, and tight co-correlation was observed between alpha and beta sequence abundances in each sample. The study's own analysis went as follows. Decombinator V4 was used to annotate the V gene, J gene and CDR3 of the TCR sequences. TCRs were defined as expanded if a significant change between any two time points was detected under a Poisson model with p below 0.0001. TCR abundances were normalised to the total number of TCRs sequenced per sample and expressed as counts per million. MAIT TCRs were defined by TRAV1-2 paired with TRAJ12, TRAJ20 or TRAJ33, and iNKT TCRs by TRAV10 paired with TRAJ18. VDJdb, accessed 1 November 2021, was searched for CMV, EBV and SARS-CoV-2 annotated TCRs, excluding TCRs annotated for multiple antigens. TCRdb applied fastp at Q25 and MiXCR to the public reads, then kept only in-frame beta chains. Rows with a matching CDR3 protein are joined into one entry that keeps the most common DNA and genes. TCRdb's processing, not the study's, gives the V and J calls here. Counted in this sample were roughly 69,000 distinct CDR3 sequences; roughly 8.7% of them appeared once. Jointly, the top ten make up 5.9% of the sample.

On this clonotype: Its antigen is unknown. Per-base quality was not reported, and no clone a single base away is much larger than it.

A case-control design nested within a healthcare worker cohort in London, UK, was used, with weekly nasopharyngeal swab PCR tests and blood sampling performed. Healthcare workers were enrolled in the week of the UK lockdown, from 23 to 31 March 2020, and were followed every week for up to 16 weeks. The TCR originated in an adult who was a healthcare worker with PCR-confirmed SARS-CoV-2 infection or an uninfected control (not recorded which). This chain is built from TRBV24-1 and TRBJ2-1, with 14 bases in between that match TRBD2. Sequencing was done on a sample of whole blood. The DNA reads as follows: TGTGCCACCAGTGATTCACTCGGGACTAGCGGGAGCTCCTACAATGAGCAGTTCTTC. This yields the protein CATSDSLGTSGSSYNEQFF.